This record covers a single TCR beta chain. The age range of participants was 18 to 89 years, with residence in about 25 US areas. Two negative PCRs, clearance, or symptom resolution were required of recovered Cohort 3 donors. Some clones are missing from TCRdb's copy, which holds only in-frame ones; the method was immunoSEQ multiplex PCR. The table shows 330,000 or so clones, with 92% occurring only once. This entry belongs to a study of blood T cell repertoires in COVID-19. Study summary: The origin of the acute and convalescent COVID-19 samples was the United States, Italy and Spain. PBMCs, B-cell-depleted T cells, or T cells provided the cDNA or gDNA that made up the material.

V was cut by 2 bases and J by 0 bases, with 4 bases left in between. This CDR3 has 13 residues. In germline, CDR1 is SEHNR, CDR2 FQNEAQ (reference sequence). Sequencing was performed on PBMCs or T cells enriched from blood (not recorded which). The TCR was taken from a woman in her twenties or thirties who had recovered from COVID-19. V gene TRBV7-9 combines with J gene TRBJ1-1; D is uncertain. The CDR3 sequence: CASSLPMNTEAFF. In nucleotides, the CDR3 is TGTGCCAGCAGCTTACCCATGAACACTGAAGCTTTCTTT.